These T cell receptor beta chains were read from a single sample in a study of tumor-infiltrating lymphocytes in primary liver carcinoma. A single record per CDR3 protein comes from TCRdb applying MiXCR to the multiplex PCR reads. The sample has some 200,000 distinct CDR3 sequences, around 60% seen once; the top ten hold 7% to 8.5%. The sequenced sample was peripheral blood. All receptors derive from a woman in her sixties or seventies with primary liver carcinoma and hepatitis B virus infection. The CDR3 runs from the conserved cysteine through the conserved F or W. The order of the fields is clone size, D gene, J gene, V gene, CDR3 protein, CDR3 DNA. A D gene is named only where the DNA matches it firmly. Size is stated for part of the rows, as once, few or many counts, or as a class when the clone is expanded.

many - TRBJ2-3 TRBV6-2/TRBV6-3 CASSLQGTSTDTQYF TGTGCCAGCAGCCTACAGGGAACTAGCACAGATACGCAGTATTTT
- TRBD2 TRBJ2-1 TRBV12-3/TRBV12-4 CASALGLAGLNQQFF TGTGCCAGCGCTTTGGGGCTAGCGGGACTCAATCAGCAGTTCTTC
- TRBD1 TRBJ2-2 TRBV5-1 CASSLDGQEAGELFF TGCGCTAGCAGCTTGGATGGACAGGAGGCCGGGGAGCTGTTTTTT
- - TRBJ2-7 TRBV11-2 CASGPSSYEKYF TGTGCCAGCGGCCCGAGCTCCTACGAGAAGTACTTC
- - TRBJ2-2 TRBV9 CASSFRTGNTGELFF TGTGCCAGCAGCTTCCGGACTGGGAACACCGGGGAGCTGTTTTTT
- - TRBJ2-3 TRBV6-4 CACSARTRGDYTQYF TGTGCCTGCAGTGCCCGGACAAGGGGGGATTATACGCAGTATTTT
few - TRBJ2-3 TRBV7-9 CASSLERPDTQYF TGTGCCAGCAGTCTCGAACGTCCAGATACGCAGTATTTT
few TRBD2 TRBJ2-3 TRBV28 CASRTSSDTQYF TGTGCCAGCAGGACTAGCTCGGATACGCAGTATTTT
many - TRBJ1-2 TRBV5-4 CASSLDQIYGYTF TGTGCCAGCAGCTTGGATCAGATCTATGGCTACACCTTC
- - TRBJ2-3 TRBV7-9 CASSPTVSSRRAGTQYF TGTGCCAGCAGCCCGACTGTCTCTAGCAGGAGGGCCGGTACGCAGTATTTT
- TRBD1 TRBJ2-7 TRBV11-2 CASSPLNRIRDRGPYGQYF TGTGCCAGCAGCCCACTTAATCGCATTCGAGACAGGGGTCCCTACGGGCAGTACTTC
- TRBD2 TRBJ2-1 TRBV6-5 CANSPIPSGVGYNEQFF TGTGCCAACAGTCCCATCCCTAGCGGTGTCGGGTACAATGAGCAGTTCTTC
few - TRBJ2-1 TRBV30 CAWSEDWGRGEQFF TGTGCCTGGAGTGAGGACTGGGGTCGTGGTGAGCAGTTCTTC
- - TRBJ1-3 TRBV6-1 CASSGLRTENTIYF TGTGCCAGCAGTGGGTTAAGGACCGAAAACACCATATATTTT
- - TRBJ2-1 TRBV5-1 CASSLAGRVVLNEQFF TGCGCCAGCAGCTTGGCGGGACGGGTAGTCCTTAATGAGCAGTTCTTC
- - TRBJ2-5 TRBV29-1 CSVTPENIETQYF TGCAGCGTTACTCCAGAAAACATAGAGACCCAGTACTTC
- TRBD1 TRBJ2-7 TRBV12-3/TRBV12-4 CASSSRGTSYEQYF TGTGCCAGCAGTTCCAGGGGGACATCCTACGAGCAGTACTTC
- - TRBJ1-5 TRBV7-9 CARSYGQNSNQPQHF TGTGCCAGAAGCTATGGACAGAATAGCAATCAGCCCCAGCATTTT
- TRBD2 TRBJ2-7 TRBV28 CASSVAGDKAYEQYF TGTGCCAGCAGCGTAGCGGGAGATAAGGCTTACGAGCAGTACTTC
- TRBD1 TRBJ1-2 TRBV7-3 CASSPSPQGAGYTF TGTGCCAGCAGCCCATCACCACAGGGGGCCGGCTACACCTTC
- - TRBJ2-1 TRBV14 CASSQDPGPKWLYNEQFF TGTGCCAGCAGCCAAGATCCCGGACCAAAGTGGCTCTACAATGAGCAGTTCTTC
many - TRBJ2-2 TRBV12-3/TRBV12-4 CASTKRKTSTGELFF TGTGCCAGCACCAAAAGGAAAACCTCCACCGGGGAGCTGTTTTTT
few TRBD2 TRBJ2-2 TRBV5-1 CASRSASGAGELFF TGCGCCAGCAGGTCGGCTAGCGGAGCCGGGGAGCTGTTTTTT
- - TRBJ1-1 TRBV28 CASARGHTEAFF TGTGCCAGCGCCAGAGGACACACTGAAGCTTTCTTT
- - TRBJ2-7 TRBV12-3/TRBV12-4 CTSSQLAGSLEQYF TGTACCAGCAGCCAACTAGCTGGGAGCCTGGAGCAGTACTTC
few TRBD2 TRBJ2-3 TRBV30 CAWSAGLPSTDTQYF TGTGCCTGGAGCGCGGGACTACCTAGCACAGATACGCAGTATTTT
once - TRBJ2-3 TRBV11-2 CASSLGLGASTDTQYF TGTGCCAGCAGCTTAGGGCTGGGGGCTTCCACAGATACGCAGTATTTT
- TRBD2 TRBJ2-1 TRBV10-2 CASSDPGLAGGYNEQFF TGCGCCAGCAGTGATCCGGGACTAGCGGGAGGGTACAATGAGCAGTTCTTC
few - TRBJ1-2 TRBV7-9 CASSHSTGAAYGYTF TGTGCCAGCAGCCACTCGACAGGCGCGGCATATGGCTACACCTTC
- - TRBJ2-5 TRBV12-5 CASGTSDSPGKTRYF TGTGCTAGTGGTACCTCGGACAGTCCGGGGAAGACCCGGTACTTC
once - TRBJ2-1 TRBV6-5 CASSPQGTPYNEQFF TGTGCCAGCAGCCCCCAGGGGACACCCTACAATGAGCAGTTCTTC
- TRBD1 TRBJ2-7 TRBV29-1 CIARDRDSYEQYF TGTATCGCCCGGGACAGGGATTCCTACGAGCAGTACTTC
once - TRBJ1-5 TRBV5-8 CASSLKQGGSVKPHHF TGTGCCAGCAGCTTGAAACAGGGCGGCTCCGTGAAGCCCCATCATTTT
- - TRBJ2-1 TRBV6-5 CASSSGQPTYNEQFF TGCGCCAGCAGTTCCGGACAGCCGACCTACAATGAGCAGTTCTTC
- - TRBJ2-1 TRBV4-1 CASSHTLRGAQETQFF TGCGCCAGCAGCCACACACTCAGGGGGGCGCAGGAGACCCAGTTCTTC
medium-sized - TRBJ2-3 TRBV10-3 CAISESRLQAERDTQYF TGTGCCATCAGTGAGTCCCGCTTGCAAGCGGAACGAGATACGCAGTATTTT
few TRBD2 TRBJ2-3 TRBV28 CASHTGGAPSTDTQYF TGTGCCAGCCACACCGGGGGGGCGCCCAGCACAGATACGCAGTATTTT
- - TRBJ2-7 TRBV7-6 CASGPCGVEGYEQYF TGTGCCAGCGGCCCGTGTGGAGTGGAGGGATACGAGCAGTACTTC
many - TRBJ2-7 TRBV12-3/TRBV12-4 CASRYGVAYEQYF TGTGCCAGCAGATACGGGGTTGCCTACGAGCAGTACTTC
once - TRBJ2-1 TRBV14 CASSQEVGGLSYNEQFF TGTGCCAGCAGCCAAGAGGTGGGCGGGTTATCCTACAATGAGCAGTTCTTC
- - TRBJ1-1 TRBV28 CASSPSRGHTEAFF TGTGCCAGCAGTCCGTCCAGGGGTCACACTGAAGCTTTCTTT
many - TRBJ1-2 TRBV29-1 CSVDYRGAGNYGYTF TGCAGCGTTGATTACCGGGGGGCAGGGAACTATGGCTACACCTTC
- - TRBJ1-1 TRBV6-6 CASIWGQGTEALF -
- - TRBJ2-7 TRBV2 CASSVREQYF TGTGCCAGCAGTGTTCGGGAGCAGTACTTC
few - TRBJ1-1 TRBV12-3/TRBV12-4 CASTRMDTEAFF TGTGCCAGCACCCGTATGGACACTGAAGCTTTCTTT
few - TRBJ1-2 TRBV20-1 CSATTANYGYTF TGCAGTGCTACGACAGCTAACTATGGCTACACCTTC
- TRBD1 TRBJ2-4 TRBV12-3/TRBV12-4 CASSPRLGTGIIGKKIQYF TGTGCCAGCAGTCCTCGTCTAGGGACAGGGATAATAGGCAAAAAGATTCAGTACTTC
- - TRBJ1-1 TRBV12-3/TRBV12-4 CASSLGHPTEAFF TGTGCCAGCAGTTTGGGCCACCCCACTGAAGCTTTCTTT
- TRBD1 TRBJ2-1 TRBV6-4 CVSSKGQGVSNEQFF TGTGTCAGCAGCAAGGGACAGGGAGTATCCAATGAGCAGTTCTTC
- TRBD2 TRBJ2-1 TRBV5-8 CASSLGRGLAGVEQFF TGTGCCAGCAGCTTGGGTAGGGGACTAGCGGGAGTAGAGCAGTTCTTC
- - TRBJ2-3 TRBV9 CASSVVLDGDTQYF TGTGCCAGCAGCGTAGTCCTAGACGGAGATACGCAGTATTTT
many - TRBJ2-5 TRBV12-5 CASGLRGQRETQYF TGTGCTAGTGGTTTGCGAGGGCAGAGGGAGACCCAGTACTTC
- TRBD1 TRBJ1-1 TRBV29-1 CSLVGTGGEFGTDAFF TGCAGCCTTGTAGGGACAGGGGGCGAATTCGGGACTGACGCTTTCTTT
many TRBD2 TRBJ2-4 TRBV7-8 CASSLLGGRAENIQYF TGTGCCAGCAGCTTATTGGGCGGGAGGGCCGAGAACATTCAGTACTTC
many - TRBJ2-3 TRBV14 CASSRPGNTDTQYF TGTGCCAGCAGCCGCCCGGGGAACACAGATACGCAGTATTTT